Listed below are T cell receptor beta chains from one sample, sequenced in a study of long-term antiretroviral therapy in people with HIV. Produced via immunoSEQ multiplex PCR; TCRdb's table is partial and in-frame only. The sample lists 20,000 to 25,000 clones, around 85% occurring once. Here the sequenced sample was unsorted PBMCs, taken around 4 years after starting antiretroviral therapy. The source is a man younger than 35 with HIV. Both conserved end residues are part of each CDR3. The D gene is left open where the match is weak. Size is stated for part of the rows, as once, few or many counts, or as a class when the clone is expanded.

clone_size	d_call	v_call	j_call	cdr3_nt	cdr3_aa
NA	TRBD2	TRBV11-2	TRBJ2-3	TGTGCCAGCAGCTTAGATAGTCGGCGGGGGGCCGCAGATACGCAGTATTTT	CASSLDSRRGAADTQYF
NA	NA	TRBV10-2	TRBJ1-1	TGCGAGGGATTCCGAGGACGTTCGATGAACACTGAAGCTTTCTTT	CEGFRGRSMNTEAFF
NA	NA	TRBV7-9	TRBJ2-1	TGTGCCAGCAGCCCCCGGGGGAGCTCCTACAATGAGCAGTTCTTC	CASSPRGSSYNEQFF
NA	TRBD2	TRBV11-3	TRBJ2-7	TGTGCCTCCTCGTTGACTAGCGGGGGGTTACCGGGCGAGCAGTACTTC	CASSLTSGGLPGEQYF
NA	TRBD2	TRBV6-1	TRBJ2-1	TGTGCCAGCAGTGTGGGTAGCGGGGGAAAAAATGAGCAGTTCTTC	CASSVGSGGKNEQFF
NA	NA	TRBV28	TRBJ2-2	TGTGCCAGCAGTTTGCCTGGGGAGCTGTTTTTT	CASSLPGELFF
NA	TRBD1	TRBV2	TRBJ1-1	TGTGCCAGCACCGGGACAGGGAACACTGAAGCTTTCTTT	CASTGTGNTEAFF
NA	NA	TRBV28	TRBJ1-5	TGTGCCAGCAGTTCAGCCCAGGGTTGGCAGCCCCAGCATTTT	CASSSAQGWQPQHF
NA	TRBD2	TRBV9	TRBJ2-2	TGTGCCAGCAGGCCGGGTGGCGGGGGGGCGACCGGGGAGCTGTTTTTT	CASRPGGGGATGELFF
NA	NA	TRBV5-1	TRBJ2-1	TGCGCCAGCAGCCCGGCTGGGGGTCCACTCCAGGGAGAGCAGTTCTTC	CASSPAGGPLQGEQFF
NA	TRBD2	TRBV2	TRBJ2-4	TGTGCCAGCAGTGAAGATGGACTAGGCGTTCAGTACTTC	CASSEDGLGVQYF
NA	TRBD2	TRBV14	TRBJ2-3	TGTGCCAGCAGTGAAGTTAGCGGGGGGGCTGATACGCAGTATTTT	CASSEVSGGADTQYF
NA	TRBD2	TRBV28	TRBJ2-2	TGTGCCACCAGAACTAGCGGGGGGCCGAGTTCCGGGGAGCTGTTTTTT	CATRTSGGPSSGELFF
few	NA	TRBV12-2	TRBJ2-7	TGTGCAAGTCGCTTAATTTGCGACGAGCAGTACTTC	CASRLICDEQYF
NA	NA	TRBV6-5	TRBJ1-1	TGTGCCAGCAGTTATACGGGGAACACTGAAGCTTTCTTT	CASSYTGNTEAFF
few	NA	TRBV2	TRBJ1-2	TGTGCCAGCAGTTTTTCGGGGTCGGGCTACACCTTC	CASSFSGSGYTF
NA	NA	TRBV19	TRBJ1-3	TGTGCCAGTAGGTTCCCCGGCTCTGGAAACACCATATATTTT	CASRFPGSGNTIYF
NA	NA	TRBV2	TRBJ2-2	TGTGCCAGCAGTGTTAAAGGGAGCCCTGGGGGGACCGGGGAGCTGTTTTTT	CASSVKGSPGGTGELFF
once	TRBD2	TRBV10-3	TRBJ2-1	TGTGCCATCAGTGTAGGGCTAGCGGGGTCAAATGAGCAGTTCTTC	CAISVGLAGSNEQFF
NA	NA	TRBV5-1	TRBJ1-1	TGCGCCAGCAGCTTAAGTGAGGGAGAAGCTTTCTTT	CASSLSEGEAFF